This T cell receptor (beta chain) was obtained from a study of blood T cells in healthy people across ages. A second PCR, run for roughly 7 to 11 cycles, used a sample-barcoded 5' primer plus a J-beta primer mix. Via MiXCR, TCRdb re-called the 5' RACE reads, giving one row per CDR3 protein. The sample includes 800,000 to 900,000 distinct CDR3 sequences, 60% to 80% of them seen just once. Healthy Caucasian individuals from Russia aged about 6 to 90 were enrolled as donors. This CDR3 spans 18 amino acids. Germline assignment: CDR1 DFQATT and CDR2 SNEGSKA (reference sequence). The receptor was isolated from a man aged 25 to 40 in good health. Sequencing was done on a sample of blood. V usage is TRBV20-1 and J usage is TRBJ2-5; D perhaps matches TRBD2 (6 bases). The J call is doubtful: the DNA matches TRBJ2-4 better. The CDR3 spells CSALPGTQTELAKNIQYF. The CDR3 nucleotides read TGCAGTGCCCTCCCCGGGACTCAAACAGAGTTGGCCAAAAACATTCAGTACTTC.